This TCR beta chain was recovered during a study of T cell responses to AZD1222 COVID-19 vaccine. Findings of the study overall: White British ancestry dominated among donors, who included more females, and clonal diversity was possibly underestimated.

TCRdb's copy holds only in-frame clones and misses some; the assay was immunoSEQ multiplex PCR. The sample holds 85,000 to 110,000 clones, over 80% seen once. The CDR3 spans 12 residues. The germline V gene has CDR1 ENHRY and CDR2 SYGVKD. The germline V and J ends were trimmed by 10 bases and 0 bases, with 10 bases remaining between them. About this clone: The antigen remains unidentified.

The sequencing here drew on peripheral blood, taken on day 0 of AZD1222 vaccination. The chain employs TRBV10-3 and TRBJ2-7; D is possibly TRBD2 (6 bases). The receptor comes from an adult in good health. The CDR3 protein is CATAGISYEQYF. In DNA, the CDR3 is TGTGCCACCGCGGGGATCTCCTACGAGCAGTACTTC.